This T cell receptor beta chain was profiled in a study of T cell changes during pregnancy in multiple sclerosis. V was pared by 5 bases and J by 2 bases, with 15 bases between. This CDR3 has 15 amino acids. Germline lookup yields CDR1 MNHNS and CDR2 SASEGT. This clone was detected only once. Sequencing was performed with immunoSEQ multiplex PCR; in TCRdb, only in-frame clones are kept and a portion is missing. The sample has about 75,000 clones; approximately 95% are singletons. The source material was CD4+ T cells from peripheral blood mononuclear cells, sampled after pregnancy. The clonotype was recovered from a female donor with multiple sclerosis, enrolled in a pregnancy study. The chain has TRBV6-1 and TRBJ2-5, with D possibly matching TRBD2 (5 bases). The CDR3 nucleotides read TGTGCCAGCAGTATCCAGAGGGTGAGGCAAGAGACCCAGTACTTC. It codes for CASSIQRVRQETQYF.